What follows are 7 T cell receptor beta chains derived from one specimen sequenced in a study of blood T cell repertoires in COVID-19. Profiling relied on immunoSEQ multiplex PCR, and the TCRdb table lists in-frame clones only, not all of them. The data contain approximately 130,000 clones, around 77% of them seen just once; the ten biggest clones take up over 6.5%. Material for sequencing was peripheral blood. The receptors here all came from a human donor in a cohort sampled during active COVID-19.

The chain joins TRBV5-4 to TRBJ2-7; 10 bases are shared with TRBD2. The germline V gene encodes CDR1 SGHNT and CDR2 YYREEE (reference sequence). This CDR3 has 15 amino acids. V lost 5 bases to trimming and J lost 2 bases; unmatched junction nucleotides: 7. CDR3 nucleotides: TGTGCCAGCAGGGGTAGCGGGAGGCCTGCCTACGAGCAGTACTTC. Translation gives CASRGSGRPAYEQYF.

The rearrangement joins TRBV28 to TRBJ1-5; possibly TRBD1 for D (6 bases). The CDR3 consists of 17 residues. From germline, CDR1 is MDHEN and CDR2 SYDVKM. Trimming removed 3 bases from V and 0 bases from J, with 15 bases in between. The CDR3 DNA sequence: TGTGCCAGCAGTTTGCCCCGTCAGGGGTATAGCAATCAGCCCCAGCATTTT. Protein: CASSLPRQGYSNQPQHF.

This chain connects TRBV3-1 (or the pseudogene TRBV3-2) to TRBJ2-7; D perhaps matches TRBD1 (6 bases). V lost 3 bases to trimming and J lost 6 bases, with 9 bases between them. The germline V gene encodes CDR1 LGHDT and CDR2 YNNKEL (reference sequence). The CDR3 sequence is 12 residues long. DNA for the CDR3: TGTGCCAGCAGCCACACAGGGTCCGAGCAGTACTTC. Encoded protein: CASSHTGSEQYF.

V and J are TRBV27 and TRBJ2-7, with 9 positions matching TRBD2. CDR1 is MNHEY and CDR2 is SMNVEV in the germline V gene (reference sequence). The CDR3 runs to 16 residues. V was pared by 5 bases and J by 4 bases, with 12 bases of the junction left unmatched. As DNA, the CDR3 is TGTGCCAGCAGTATCGGACTAGCGCGACCATTGTACGAGCAGTACTTC. Translated, it gives CASSIGLARPLYEQYF.

The chain recombines TRBV20-1 with TRBJ2-5; no firm D call. V was pared by 3 bases and J by 5 bases, with 4 bases between. The germline V gene has CDR1 DFQATT and CDR2 SNEGSKA (reference sequence). The CDR3 is 10 residues long. For the CDR3, the DNA is TGCAGTGCTAGTCAGGAGACCCAGTACTTC. It encodes CSASQETQYF.

The V gene is TRBV11-2, the J gene TRBJ2-7; TRBD1 agrees at 7 bases. V lost 5 bases to trimming and J lost 0 bases; unmatched junction nucleotides: 10. From germline, CDR1 is SGHAT and CDR2 FQNNGV. This CDR3 is built from 16 residues. The DNA for the CDR3 is TGTGCCAGCAGCGTAGCACGGGACAGCTCCTCCTACGAGCAGTACTTC. Translated, it gives CASSVARDSSSYEQYF.

The V and J genes are TRBV5-4 and TRBJ1-2; D ambiguous. The CDR3 extends over 11 amino acids. V lost 5 bases, J lost 5 bases, and 7 bases lay in between. Germline V gives CDR1 SGHNT, CDR2 YYREEE (reference sequence). CDR3 DNA: TGTGCCAGCAGTCCAGGTTATGGCTACACCTTC. It encodes CASSPGYGYTF.